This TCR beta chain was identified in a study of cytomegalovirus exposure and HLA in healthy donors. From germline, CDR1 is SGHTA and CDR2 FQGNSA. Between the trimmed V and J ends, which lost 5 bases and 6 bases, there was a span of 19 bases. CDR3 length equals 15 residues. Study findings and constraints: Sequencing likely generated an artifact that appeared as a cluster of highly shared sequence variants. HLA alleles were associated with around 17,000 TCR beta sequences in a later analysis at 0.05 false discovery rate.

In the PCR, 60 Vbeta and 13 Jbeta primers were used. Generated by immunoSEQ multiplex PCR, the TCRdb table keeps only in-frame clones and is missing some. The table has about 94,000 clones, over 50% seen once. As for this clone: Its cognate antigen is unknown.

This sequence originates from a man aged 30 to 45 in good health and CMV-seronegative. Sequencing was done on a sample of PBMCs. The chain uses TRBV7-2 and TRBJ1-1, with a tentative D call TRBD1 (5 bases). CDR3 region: CASSPLGGVLPEAFF. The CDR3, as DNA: TGTGCCAGCAGCCCGTTGGGAGGGGTATTGCCTGAAGCTTTCTTT.